Sequencing of this TCR beta chain was carried out in a study of PD-1 and CTLA-4 blockade in melanoma. Sequenced by immunoSEQ multiplex PCR; TCRdb stores in-frame clones only, minus some. The table lists around 20,000 clones, approximately 88% of them singletons. The input for sequencing was CD8+ T cells from peripheral blood, taken before anti-PD-1 treatment. This receptor was identified in a human donor with melanoma.

The CDR3 spells CASSQGGQRWPGNTIYF. CDR3 DNA: TGTGCCAGCAGCCAAGGGGGACAGCGGTGGCCTGGAAACACCATATATTTT. The chain joins TRBV14 to TRBJ1-3; TRBD1 aligns across 7 bases. Trimming cost V 1 base and J 2 bases; bases outside gene matches: 8. The CDR3 is made up of 17 amino acids. The germline gives CDR1 SGHDN, CDR2 FVKESK.